What follows is one T cell receptor (beta chain) and its context. The sample is drawn from a study of blood T cell repertoires in COVID-19. Study context: The origin of the acute and convalescent COVID-19 samples was the United States, Italy and Spain. T cells, B-cell-depleted T cells, or PBMCs supplied cDNA or gDNA.

Per the original methods: Estimation of nucleated cell counts was performed using reference gene primer amplification. The method was immunoSEQ multiplex PCR; TCRdb's version includes in-frame clones alone and lacks a portion of them. The V and J calls and the clone size are those of that table, but D and trimming were determined from the DNA. The table lists 250,000 to 300,000 clones, roughly nine tenths of them singletons, with roughly 4.8% in the top ten. The sequence was obtained from a woman aged 40 to 55 who had recovered from COVID-19. Source material: peripheral blood.

Here the CDR3 reads CASSLKAGQGFGNIQYF. Written as DNA, the CDR3 is TGTGCCAGCTCACTTAAAGCGGGACAGGGATTCGGGAACATTCAGTACTTC. The V gene is TRBV18, the J gene TRBJ2-4; TRBD1 aligns across 9 bases. This CDR3 has 17 amino acids. Trimming took 4 bases from V and 7 from J; bases not matched to a gene: 14. Germline V gene sequence: CDR1 KGHSH, CDR2 LQKENI.